Given below is one T cell receptor beta chain in context. The source of the sample is a study of T cell responses to AZD1222 COVID-19 vaccine. V lost 0 bases and J 8 bases, leaving 13 bases between the germline ends. Germline V gene sequence: CDR1 LNHNV, CDR2 YYDKDF (reference sequence). The CDR3 sequence is 15 residues long. TCRdb's table, derived via immunoSEQ multiplex PCR, lists solely in-frame clones and lacks some. The repertoire holds approximately 90,000 clones, with around nine tenths as singletons. The source is an adult in good health. V is TRBV15 and J is TRBJ1-4; no clear D gene. The sequencing used peripheral blood, collected on day 0 of AZD1222 vaccination. The CDR3 protein is CATSRDRGGNEKLFF. The CDR3 nucleotides are TGTGCCACCAGCAGAGATCGGGGAGGGAACGAAAAACTGTTTTTT. Looking up the rest from reference TRBV15 and TRBJ1-4 gives the full variable domain: DAMVIQNPRYQVTQFGKPVTLSCSQTLNHNVMYWYQQKSSQAPKLLFHYYDKDFNNEADTPDNFQSRRPNTSFCFLDIRSPGLGDTAMYLCATSRDRGGNEKLFFGSGTQLSVL.